This TCR beta chain was retrieved from a study of cytomegalovirus exposure and HLA in healthy donors. Per germline, CDR1 MNHEY and CDR2 SMNVEV (reference sequence). The V gene end was trimmed by 4 bases and the J gene end by 4 bases; junction bases not matched to a gene: 7. CDR3 length: 15 amino acids. Vbeta (60) and Jbeta (13) primers were used in the PCR. Generated by immunoSEQ multiplex PCR, the TCRdb table keeps only in-frame clones and is missing some. The repertoire has about 130,000 clones, around 82% of them found once; the top ten carry 11%. The chain joins TRBV27 to TRBJ1-2, with 9 positions matching TRBD1. This receptor was taken from a man aged 30 to 39 in good health and CMV-seropositive. Sequencing input: PBMCs. The CDR3 loop is CASSSITGGVYGYTF. The CDR3 DNA follows: TGTGCCAGCAGTTCAATCACAGGGGGCGTCTATGGCTACACCTTC.